Presented here are 27 T cell receptor beta chains from one specimen sequenced in a study of radiation and T cells in renal cell carcinoma. Time point: blood 4 weeks post-SBRT, at nephrectomy. Treatment meaning: 15 Gy SBRT to primary tumor, nephrectomy 4 weeks later. Clones were sequenced by immunoSEQ multiplex PCR, and TCRdb holds only the in-frame ones, with some missing. The profile shows tens of thousands of clones, around four fifths of them singletons. Sequencing used blood, obtained from a patient whose treatment included radiotherapy and nephrectomy. Receptor source: a man over 45 with renal cell carcinoma.

V is TRBV10-1 and J is TRBJ1-2; D unclear. Trimming cost V 5 bases and J 3 bases, with 16 bases left between them. Germline CDR1 and CDR2: WNHNN and SYGVQD (reference sequence). The CDR3 extends over 15 amino acids. The CDR3 spells CASSPGEPTYYGYTF. DNA of the CDR3: TGCGCCAGCAGTCCCGGGGAACCGACCTACTATGGCTACACCTTC.

This clone is a singleton in its sample. The chain uses TRBV9 and TRBJ2-5; 8 bases fit TRBD2. CDR3 size: 14 residues. Germline assignment: CDR1 SGDLS and CDR2 YYNGEE. Trimming took 6 bases from V and 4 from J; bases not matched to a gene: 8. CDR3 protein: CASNLGGGRETQYF. CDR3 DNA sequence: TGTGCCAGCAACCTCGGGGGGGGCCGAGAGACCCAGTACTTC.

This clone was recorded once. V gene TRBV9 combines with J gene TRBJ1-5; tentative D call: TRBD1 (6 bases). Trimming cost V 2 bases and J 4 bases, with 13 bases left between them. Germline V CDR1 and CDR2: SGDLS, YYNGEE. There are 15 residues in the CDR3. CDR3 DNA: TGTGCCAGCAGCGTCTCCGGGACACTTAATCAGCCCCAGCATTTT. It codes for CASSVSGTLNQPQHF.

V gene TRBV4-1 combines with J gene TRBJ2-1; D gene ambiguous. Trimming took 1 base from V and 2 from J, leaving 12 bases between them. CDR1 is MGHRA, CDR2 YSYEKL, per germline. CDR3 length equals 16 residues. DNA for the CDR3: TGCGCCAGCAGCCAAGCGTTTGGCGGAACCTACAATGAGCAGTTCTTC. Amino acids: CASSQAFGGTYNEQFF.

The V gene is TRBV5-1, the J gene TRBJ2-1; 9 bases agree with TRBD1. V shed 3 bases, J shed 12 bases, and the junction held 13 bases outside the gene matches. The CDR3 has 15 residues. Germline CDR1 and CDR2: SGHRS and YFSETQ. CDR3 bases: TGCGCCAGCAGCTGGGACAGGGCCCTCGACGACGGGCAGTTCTTC. Translating gives CASSWDRALDDGQFF.

The rearrangement links TRBV5-1 to TRBJ2-3, with 8 nucleotides matching TRBD1. The CDR3 extends over 15 amino acids. Germline V gives CDR1 SGHRS, CDR2 YFSETQ. After removal of 5 bases from V and 1 base from J, the junction contained 6 bases not matched to a gene. The CDR3: CASRATGVGTDTQYF. The CDR3, as DNA: TGCGCCAGCAGAGCGACAGGGGTCGGCACAGATACGCAGTATTTT.

The genes are TRBV6-5 and TRBJ2-5; D gene uncertain. CDR3 size: 16 residues. Per the germline V gene, CDR1 is MNHEY and CDR2 is SVGAGI. Trimming took 3 bases from V and 1 from J, leaving 15 bases between them. CDR3 sequence reads: CASSYSPTLRQETQYF. The CDR3 DNA is TGTGCCAGCAGTTATTCCCCGACGTTGCGCCAAGAGACCCAGTACTTC.

The genes are TRBV18 and TRBJ1-1; D not resolved. The V gene's germline CDR1 is KGHSH and CDR2 LQKENI. The CDR3 length is 14 residues. Trimming pared 3 bases from V and 1 base from J, leaving 9 bases between. The CDR3 DNA is TGTGCCAGCTCACCGAACACCGCGAACACTGAAGCTTTCTTT. Protein sequence: CASSPNTANTEAFF. The full variable domain, rest sourced from reference TRBV18 and TRBJ1-1, is NAGVMQNPRHLVRRRGQEARLRCSPMKGHSHVYWYRQLPEEGLKFMVYLQKENIIDESGMPKERFSAEFPKEGPSILRIQQVVRGDSAAYFCASSPNTANTEAFFGQGTRLTVV.

The rearrangement joins TRBV2 to TRBJ2-3; D gene ambiguous. The CDR3 has 13 residues. V was shortened by 4 bases and J by 2 bases, with 7 bases between the two germline ends. The germline V gene encodes CDR1 SNHLY and CDR2 FYNNEI. The CDR3 sequence is CASSVFYTDTQYF. CDR3 DNA: TGTGCCAGCAGTGTTTTTTACACAGATACGCAGTATTTT.

V usage is TRBV7-9 and J usage is TRBJ1-2; D gene unclear. Germline values: CDR1 SEHNR, CDR2 FQNEAQ (reference sequence). The CDR3 runs 15 residues. The ends were cut back, 5 bases at V and 3 bases at J, with 16 bases in the middle. CDR3 sequence: CASSPKLGQDYGYTF. In DNA form, the CDR3 reads TGTGCCAGCAGCCCAAAGTTAGGGCAGGACTATGGCTACACCTTC.

The CDR3 loop reads CASSRTGLGEQYF. The CDR3 DNA sequence: TGTGCCAGCAGCCGGACAGGGTTGGGCGAGCAGTACTTC. The chain recombines TRBV7-9 with TRBJ2-7, with 8 bases lining up with TRBD1. This CDR3 spans 13 amino acids. Germline V lookup: CDR1 SEHNR, CDR2 FQNEAQ (reference sequence). The V and J ends lost 5 bases and 6 bases, in that order; junction bases with no gene match: 6.

The CDR3 DNA reads TGCGCCAGCAGCTCTTCCGGGACTACCGTCGGCACTGAAGCTTTCTTT. This encodes CASSSSGTTVGTEAFF. V and J are TRBV5-1 and TRBJ1-1; possibly TRBD1 for D (5 bases). This CDR3 contains 16 residues. Germline loops: CDR1 SGHRS, CDR2 YFSETQ. With 3 bases removed from V and 4 bases from J, the gap between germline ends came to 19 bases.

Worth noting for this clone: In the same sample, other DNA sequences code for this CDR3. This chain links TRBV5-1 with TRBJ2-3, with 13 bases fitting TRBD2. The CDR3 contains 15 residues. The ends lost 3 bases at V and 6 bases at J; junction bases unmatched: 4. Germline V gene data show CDR1 as SGHRS and CDR2 as YFSETQ. CDR3: CASSSGTSGTDTQYF. The CDR3 DNA follows: TGCGCCAGCAGCTCCGGGACTAGCGGGACGGATACGCAGTATTTT.

The chain recombines TRBV6-6 with TRBJ2-6; D tentatively fits TRBD1 or TRBD2 (5 bases each). Trimming stripped 8 bases from V and 3 bases from J, with 5 bases between. The CDR3 length is 12 residues. CDR1 is MNHNY, CDR2 SVGAGI, per germline (reference sequence). CDR3 region: CASGGGANVLTF. In DNA form, the CDR3 reads TGTGCCAGCGGGGGTGGGGCCAACGTCCTGACTTTC.

V and J are TRBV6-5 and TRBJ2-3; the D is unclear. The CDR3 extends over 12 amino acids. V lost 6 bases and J 2 bases, leaving 6 bases between the germline ends. CDR1 and CDR2 (germline): MNHEY, SVGAGI. Written as DNA, the CDR3 is TGTGCCAGCAGGGGGTACACAGATACGCAGTATTTT. As protein: CASRGYTDTQYF.

The chain is built from TRBV5-1 and TRBJ2-5; TRBD1 agrees at 8 bases. The germline V gene encodes CDR1 SGHRS and CDR2 YFSETQ. J was trimmed by 0 bases and V by 5 bases; bases with no gene match: 15. The CDR3 length is 18 residues. For the CDR3, the DNA is TGCGCCAGCAGTTTCGCACCGTCAGGGGGCTTTAACCAAGAGACCCAGTACTTC. Translated: CASSFAPSGGFNQETQYF.

The V call is TRBV5-4, the J call TRBJ2-5; no reliable D call. V was shortened by 0 bases and J by 0 bases, with 9 bases between the two germline ends. The CDR3 extends over 15 amino acids. Germline loops: CDR1 SGHNT, CDR2 YYREEE (reference sequence). CDR3 in amino acids: CASSLAVGYQETQYF. In nucleotides, the CDR3 is TGTGCCAGCAGCTTGGCCGTCGGGTACCAAGAGACCCAGTACTTC.

The chain recombines TRBV6-5 with TRBJ1-2; D possibly corresponds to TRBD1 (6 bases). CDR1 is MNHEY and CDR2 is SVGAGI in the germline V gene. V lost 4 bases to trimming and J lost 4 bases, with 13 bases between them. This CDR3 is 14 amino acids long. CDR3 residues: CASSLLGQSYGYTF. The CDR3, as DNA: TGTGCCAGCAGTTTGTTGGGACAATCCTATGGCTACACCTTC.

This sequence joins TRBV10-3 and TRBJ1-1; D is perhaps TRBD1 (5 bases). There are 15 residues in the CDR3. From germline, CDR1 is ENHRY and CDR2 SYGVKD. The V and J ends lost 10 bases and 1 base respectively, with 19 bases between them. The CDR3 loop reads CATLNPHTGNTEAFF. In DNA, the CDR3 is TGTGCCACCCTAAACCCACATACAGGGAACACTGAAGCTTTCTTT.

By share, this clone ranks as medium-sized. The V and J genes are TRBV10-1 and TRBJ2-3, with D tentatively TRBD2 (6 bases). The CDR3 spans 17 residues. CDR1 WNHNN and CDR2 SYGVQD come from the germline V gene (reference sequence). V lost 2 bases, J lost 0 bases, and 15 bases lay in between. Here the CDR3 reads CASSETWTRGSTDTQYF. The CDR3 DNA reads TGCGCCAGCAGTGAGACCTGGACGCGGGGAAGCACAGATACGCAGTATTTT.

This chain joins TRBV18 and TRBJ1-1; tentatively, D is TRBD1 (5 bases). V was pared by 2 bases and J by 1 base, with 20 bases between. The CDR3 consists of 18 residues. The germline V gene has CDR1 KGHSH and CDR2 LQKENI. As DNA, the CDR3 is TGTGCCAGCTCACCAGGGGGTCAGGTCCTATATGGGAACACTGAAGCTTTCTTT. Translated, it gives CASSPGGQVLYGNTEAFF.

The chain joins TRBV4-1 to TRBJ2-5; D ambiguous. Germline assignment: CDR1 MGHRA and CDR2 YSYEKL. This CDR3 is 12 amino acids long. With 0 bases removed from V and 11 bases from J, the gap between germline ends came to 10 bases. Written as DNA, the CDR3 is TGCGCCAGCAGCCAAGAAGAGACAAAGCAGTACTTC. This sequence encodes CASSQEETKQYF.

This rearrangement joins TRBV6-1 to TRBJ1-5, with D hard to call. The V end was cut by 5 bases, the J end by 5 bases, with 10 bases between. This CDR3 is 13 amino acids long. CDR1 is MNHNS, CDR2 SASEGT, per germline. CDR3 coding DNA: TGTGCCAGCAGTTCCCTAAGGGATCAGCCCCAGCATTTT. The encoded protein is CASSSLRDQPQHF.

The chain combines TRBV10-3 with TRBJ2-6; unclear D gene. The CDR3 runs to 16 residues. Germline V gene lookup returns CDR1 ENHRY and CDR2 SYGVKD. V lost 6 bases to trimming and J lost 0 bases, with 12 bases between them. The CDR3 spells CAIRDGQNSGANVLTF. In DNA form, the CDR3 reads TGTGCCATCAGGGACGGCCAAAACTCTGGGGCCAACGTCCTGACTTTC.

The genes are TRBV4-3 and TRBJ1-2; 7 bases map to TRBD1. Germline CDR1 LGHNA, CDR2 YSLEER. This CDR3 has 15 residues. V trimming: 4 bases; J trimming: 6 bases; junction bases outside the gene matches: 11. The CDR3 region has the DNA TGCGCCAGCAGCCCTACGGGACAGTTCGAGGATGGCTACACCTTC. Protein sequence: CASSPTGQFEDGYTF.

The chain has TRBV5-4 and TRBJ1-2; D uncertain. The germline CDR1 and CDR2 sequences are SGHNT and YYREEE (reference sequence). With 2 bases removed from V and 0 bases from J, the gap between germline ends came to 11 bases. CDR3 length: 15 amino acids. Here the CDR3 DNA reads TGTGCCAGCAGCTTCGGGGTGGCAGCTAACTATGGCTACACCTTC. It specifies CASSFGVAANYGYTF.

The chain couples TRBV5-5 to TRBJ1-3; TRBD1 agrees at 7 bases. The CDR3 consists of 17 residues. Germline CDR1 is SGHKS and CDR2 is YYEKEE (reference sequence). V lost 4 bases, J lost 3 bases, and 13 bases stayed unmatched. Here the CDR3 reads CASSLIGTAENGNTIYF. The CDR3 DNA sequence: TGTGCCAGCAGCCTAATTGGGACAGCTGAGAATGGAAACACCATATATTTT.